Below are 25 T cell receptor beta chains sequenced from a single sample in a study of breast tumors, draining lymph nodes, adjacent tissues. The lymph nodes were axillary draining lymph nodes from breast cancer patients. TCRdb ran MiXCR on the multiplex PCR reads and lists one entry per CDR3 protein. The table lists fewer than 200,000 distinct CDR3 sequences, approximately 30% of them singletons, with 4% to 5.5% in the top ten. The sequenced sample consisted of axillary lymph node tissue. Receptor source: a female donor with breast cancer. Some clones in this sample may be carry-over from other donors' samples.

This clonotype was detected ten times or more. The CDR3 DNA is TGCAGCGGCTCAACCGGGACTAGCGGGCAAAGATACAATGAGCAGTTCTTC. Its protein is CSGSTGTSGQRYNEQFF. The chain joins TRBV29-1 to TRBJ2-1, with 12 bases fitting TRBD2. There are 17 residues in the CDR3. V gave up 7 bases and J gave up 4 bases; unmatched junction bases: 14. CDR1 and CDR2 from the germline V gene are SQVTM and ANQGSEA.

Ten or more counts support this clonotype. This CDR3 is CSARGRGQAGEPMNTGELFF. The DNA of the CDR3 is TGCAGTGCTAGGGGCCGCGGGCAAGCGGGGGAGCCCATGAACACCGGGGAGCTGTTTTTT. The chain combines TRBV20-1 with TRBJ2-2, with 8 bases aligning to TRBD2. Germline trimming cut 3 bases from V and 1 base from J; bases unmatched to any gene: 19. Germline assignment: CDR1 DFQATT and CDR2 SNEGSKA (reference sequence). The CDR3 has 20 amino acids.

This clonotype was recorded many times. V usage is TRBV13 and J usage is TRBJ2-7; 10 bases match TRBD1. V was pared by 4 bases and J by 4 bases, with 10 bases of the junction left unmatched. Germline lookup yields CDR1 PRHDT and CDR2 FYEKMQ (reference sequence). The CDR3 length is 16 residues. CDR3 sequence: CASSYSTGQGFYEQYF. The DNA of the CDR3 is TGTGCCAGCAGCTATTCCACGGGACAGGGGTTTTACGAGCAGTACTTC.

This clonotype is labeled medium-sized. This rearrangement joins TRBV10-3 to TRBJ2-3, with 10 bases that match TRBD2. The CDR3 consists of 15 residues. Per germline, CDR1 ENHRY and CDR2 SYGVKD. With 10 bases clipped from V and 3 bases from J, the junction kept 10 bases outside the gene matches. CDR3 sequence: CATKSGGARTDTQYF. CDR3 DNA: TGTGCCACGAAGAGCGGGGGGGCCAGGACAGATACGCAGTATTTT.

The chain has TRBV15 and TRBJ1-4; 8 bases agree with TRBD1. Looked up from germline, CDR1 is LNHNV and CDR2 is YYDKDF (reference sequence). V lost 2 bases, J lost 8 bases, and 7 bases stayed unmatched. The CDR3 covers 15 residues. CDR3 bases: TGTGCCACCAGCAGACCCCGGACAGGGAACGAAAAACTGTTTTTT. This codes for CATSRPRTGNEKLFF.

The table lists this clonotype with many counts. The chain recombines TRBV12-3 or TRBV12-4 with TRBJ2-1, with 7 bases identical to TRBD1. V was pared by 5 bases and J by 3 bases, with 4 bases of the junction left unmatched. The CDR3 extends over 14 amino acids. This CDR3 reads CASSLDRDYNEQFF. The DNA of the CDR3 is TGTGCCAGCAGTCTTGACAGGGACTACAATGAGCAGTTCTTC.

The CDR3 DNA follows: TGTGCCACCAGTGATGCGGGCCCCGGGGGCGACGAGCAGTACTTC. Protein: CATSDAGPGGDEQYF. J is TRBJ2-7 and V is TRBV24-1; D possibly matches TRBD1 or TRBD2 (6 bases each). Germline V lookup: CDR1 KGHDR, CDR2 SFDVKD. The CDR3 spans 15 residues. V was clipped by 3 bases and J by 5 bases, with 16 bases between them.

This clonotype has only a few counts. This rearrangement joins TRBV6-5 to TRBJ1-1, with 9 bases lining up with TRBD1. The CDR3 consists of 12 residues. CDR1 is MNHEY and CDR2 is SVGAGI in the germline V gene. V shed 6 bases and J 4 bases; nucleotides not matched to a gene: 0. In DNA, the CDR3 is TGTGCCAGCAGGACAGGGGGCACTGAAGCTTTCTTT. Translating it yields CASRTGGTEAFF.

As to this clonotype: The junction and the germline gene differ at one end; a read error may be behind it. This chain connects TRBV7-8 to TRBJ2-6, with D possibly matching TRBD1 (5 bases). The CDR3 is 18 residues long. Germline assignment: CDR1 SGHVS and CDR2 FQNEAQ. The CDR3 nucleotides are TGTGCCAGCAGCTTAGGCAGGGTTCTGTCTTGGATCATGCACACTGAAGCTTTC. Amino acids: CASSLGRVLSWIMHTEAF.

This clonotype came up many times. The rearrangement joins TRBV29-1 to TRBJ2-1, with D possibly TRBD1 on 5 matching bases. V shed 7 bases and J shed 4 bases, with 20 bases lying between them. The germline V gene has CDR1 SQVTM and CDR2 ANQGSEA. The CDR3 contains 15 residues. The CDR3 loop reads CSAGHGVSPYNEQFF. The CDR3 nucleotides read TGCAGCGCCGGACATGGGGTGTCGCCATACAATGAGCAGTTCTTC.

This clonotype was seen many times. The CDR3: CASKGGVRYSNQPQHF. In nucleotides, the CDR3 is TGTGCCAGTAAGGGGGGGGTCAGATATAGCAATCAGCCCCAGCATTTT. The chain has TRBV19 and TRBJ1-5; tentative D call: TRBD1 (6 bases). CDR3 length: 16 residues. Trimming left V 7 bases short and J 0 bases short, with 16 bases between. Looked up from germline, CDR1 is LNHDA and CDR2 is SQIVND (reference sequence).

This clonotype was counted only a few times. The chain uses TRBV20-1 and TRBJ1-1; D gene unclear. Germline CDR1 is DFQATT and CDR2 is SNEGSKA (reference sequence). Trimming shortened V by 0 bases and J by 6 bases, and 5 bases separated the two germline ends. The CDR3 has 11 residues. CDR3 DNA sequence: TGCAGTGCTAGAGATCTGGCTGAAGCTTTCTTT. It translates to CSARDLAEAFF.

The chain employs TRBV11-2 and TRBJ1-1; perhaps TRBD1 as D (5 bases). Germline CDR1 and CDR2: SGHAT and FQNNGV. The CDR3 sequence is 15 residues long. The germline V and J ends were trimmed by 4 bases and 8 bases, with 20 bases remaining between them. CDR3 DNA: TGTGCCAGCAGCTCAGAACCGGGACGGCGGATGGAAGCTTTCTTT. Its translation: CASSSEPGRRMEAFF.

The chain carries TRBV3-1 and TRBJ2-2; 9 bases agree with TRBD2. This CDR3 region has 17 residues. Germline CDR1 reads LGHDT; CDR2 reads YNNKEL (reference sequence). V was clipped by 0 bases and J by 7 bases; unmatched bases: 9. The DNA of the CDR3 is TGTGCCAGCAGCCAAGAGTTGTTAGCGGGAGTTCACGGGGAGCTGTTTTTT. This codes for CASSQELLAGVHGELFF.

This rearrangement joins TRBV10-3 to TRBJ2-2; tentatively, D is TRBD1 or TRBD2 (5 bases each). Per the germline V gene, CDR1 is ENHRY and CDR2 is SYGVKD. The CDR3 contains 16 residues. V lost 2 bases, J lost 1 base, and 11 bases lay in between. The CDR3 is CAISEEGRQNTGELFF. DNA of the CDR3: TGTGCCATCAGTGAGGAGGGACGGCAGAACACCGGGGAGCTGTTTTTT.

This clonotype was detected ten times or more. Given a much more abundant clone one base away, this may be a read error. This CDR3 is missing its conserved last phenylalanine or tryptophan, likely due to a read error. The chain uses TRBV9 and TRBJ2-1; tentatively, D is TRBD1 (6 bases). The CDR3 contains 13 residues. V gave up 3 bases and J gave up 8 bases, with 12 bases separating them. Germline-derived CDR1 and CDR2 are SGDLS and YYNGEE. The CDR3 DNA reads TGTGCCAGCAGCGAAGGACAGTATGATGAGCAGTTCTCC. Its translation is CASSEGQYDEQFS.

This chain connects TRBV3-1 to TRBJ1-2, with TRBD1 matching 9 bases. The germline V gene has CDR1 LGHDT and CDR2 YNNKEL (reference sequence). Germline trimming cut 4 bases from V and 8 bases from J; bases unmatched to any gene: 20. The CDR3 loop spans 18 amino acids. CDR3 loop: CASSPQVRDRDAPWGYTF. In DNA, the CDR3 is TGTGCCAGCAGCCCCCAAGTGAGGGACAGGGACGCCCCATGGGGCTACACCTTC.

The chain couples TRBV11-2 to TRBJ1-2; 9 bases agree with TRBD1. From germline, CDR1 is SGHAT and CDR2 FQNNGV. This CDR3 has 12 amino acids. J was trimmed by 8 bases and V by 5 bases; bases with no gene match: 3. CDR3 region: CASSHGQGGYTF. In DNA form, the CDR3 reads TGTGCCAGCAGCCATGGACAGGGGGGCTACACCTTC.

Regarding this clonotype: This may be a read error: a much more frequent sequence differs by one nucleotide. This chain connects TRBV11-2 to TRBJ2-7, with TRBD1 as a possible D gene (6 bases). Per germline, CDR1 SGHAT and CDR2 FQNNGV. V dropped 4 bases and J dropped 1 base, with 17 bases sitting between them. The CDR3 is 16 amino acids. CDR3 amino acids: CASSSGNRAQSYEQYF. The CDR3 DNA follows: TGTGCCAGCAGCTCGGGTAACAGGGCGCAGTCCTACGAGCAGTACTTC.

This clonotype was recorded many times. The gene calls are TRBV10-2 and TRBJ2-1; tentatively, D is TRBD2 (6 bases). The CDR3 has 15 amino acids. Germline V CDR1 and CDR2: WSHSY, SAAADI. V lost 5 bases and J 7 bases, leaving 18 bases between the germline ends. CDR3 region: CASSMSGLISNEQFF. The CDR3 DNA reads as TGCGCCAGCAGTATGTCGGGACTTATCTCGAATGAGCAGTTCTTC.

Notes on this clonotype: Since a much larger clone is just one base distant, this may be a read error. The chain employs TRBV30 and TRBJ2-7; D remains ambiguous. The germline gives CDR1 GTSNPN, CDR2 SVGIG (reference sequence). The CDR3 extends over 13 amino acids. The CDR3 is CAWSGSSSYKQYF. In nucleotides, the CDR3 is TGTGCCTGGAGTGGGAGCAGCTCCTACAAGCAGTACTTC.

Many counts were recorded for this clonotype. The chain is built from TRBV7-3 and TRBJ2-6; no firm D call. Germline V gene lookup returns CDR1 SGHTA and CDR2 FQGTGA. The CDR3 has 15 amino acids. V lost 4 bases and J lost 0, with 7 bases in between. The CDR3 reads CASSSGPSGANVLTF. The CDR3 nucleotides are TGTGCCAGCAGCTCCGGACCCTCTGGGGCCAACGTCCTGACTTTC.

The rearrangement joins TRBV5-1 to TRBJ1-2; 9 positions match TRBD1. The V gene's germline CDR1 is SGHRS and CDR2 YFSETQ. Trimming cost V 6 bases and J 7 bases; bases outside gene matches: 7. The CDR3 spans 13 residues. CDR3 protein: CASNIGQGSGYTF. The DNA of the CDR3 is TGCGCCAGCAATATTGGACAGGGGTCTGGCTACACCTTC.

The sample holds many counts of this clonotype. V usage is TRBV5-6 and J usage is TRBJ1-2, with 8 positions matching TRBD1. V was clipped by 7 bases and J by 0 bases; unmatched bases: 5. The CDR3 totals 14 residues. Germline CDR1 SGHDT, CDR2 YYEEEE. The CDR3 nucleotides read TGTGCCAGCTCAACAGGGGGAGCTAACTATGGCTACACCTTC. This gives the protein CASSTGGANYGYTF.

This sequence joins TRBV3-1 and TRBJ2-1, with unresolved D. Per germline, CDR1 LGHDT and CDR2 YNNKEL (reference sequence). V lost 5 bases and J 5 bases, leaving 16 bases between the germline ends. The CDR3 runs to 15 residues. CDR3 loop: CASSVRPPPNNEQFF. The CDR3, as DNA: TGTGCCAGCAGCGTCAGGCCACCCCCTAACAATGAGCAGTTCTTC.